This record concerns one T cell receptor (beta chain) sequence. No antigen is known for it. Patients who underwent sequencing had shown CD8+CD57+ cell expansion by flow cytometry. The sample belongs to a study of CD8+CD57+ T cells in acquired aplastic anemia. For the study at large: Recorded DNA amounts for sorted CD4+ and CD8+ cells had an average of around 3.5 ug. Points from the study as a whole: Patients and controls shared twenty-nine CD8+ CDR3 sequences, highly expressed in patients.

Genomic DNA constituted the template upon which TCR beta VDJ and CDR3 profiling was performed. MiXCR, run by TCRdb on the reads, gives a single entry per CDR3 protein. The table includes a few hundred thousand distinct CDR3 sequences, 56% detected once. CDR3 length equals 15 residues. Germline V lookup: CDR1 DFQATT, CDR2 SNEGSKA (reference sequence). V was shortened by 4 bases and J by 3 bases, with 16 bases between the two germline ends. V usage is TRBV20-1 and J usage is TRBJ1-3, with D tentatively TRBD1 (5 bases). This TCR came from a human donor with aplastic anemia. The specimen sequenced was sorted CD4+, CD8+, or CD8+CD57+ T cells (not recorded which) from PBMCs. In DNA form, the CDR3 reads TGCAGTGCTATCTCATCGGGGCGAGGTGGAAACACCATATATTTT. It is translated as CSAISSGRGGNTIYF.